Listed below are T cell receptor beta chains from one sample, sequenced in a study of T cells in Graves' hyperthyroidism and ophthalmopathy. TCRdb reprocessed the multiplex PCR reads via MiXCR and lists one record per CDR3 protein. This table holds hundreds of thousands of distinct CDR3 sequences, more than 15% found once. The specimen sequenced was blood. Receptors were obtained from a woman aged 40 to 50 with Graves' ophthalmopathy. Each CDR3 is given with its conserved first and last residue. Fields, in order: CDR3 protein, CDR3 DNA, J gene, V gene, clone size, D gene. A D gene is named only where the DNA matches it firmly. Expanded clones are given a class, and other clones once, few, many or no size at all.

CDR3 protein: CASSPANRGGSDTQYF; CDR3 DNA: TGTGCCAGCTCACCAGCGAATCGGGGGGGCTCAGATACGCAGTATTTT; J gene: TRBJ2-3; V gene: TRBV18; clone size: .; D gene: TRBD2
CDR3 protein: CSAIPPGQGLYGYTF; CDR3 DNA: TGCAGTGCGATCCCCCCGGGACAGGGGTTGTATGGCTACACCTTC; J gene: TRBJ1-2; V gene: TRBV20-1; clone size: many; D gene: TRBD1
CDR3 protein: CASSKQGVSTDTQYF; CDR3 DNA: TGTGCCAGCAGTAAACAGGGAGTCTCCACAGATACGCAGTATTTT; J gene: TRBJ2-3; V gene: TRBV6-1; clone size: many; D gene: .
CDR3 protein: CASSLRGQTFSGNTIYF; CDR3 DNA: TGTGCCAGCAGCTTACGGGGACAAACATTCTCTGGAAACACCATATATTTT; J gene: TRBJ1-3; V gene: TRBV11-2; clone size: many; D gene: .
CDR3 protein: CASSSSPSGELFF; CDR3 DNA: TGTGCCAGCAGCTCCAGCCCCTCCGGGGAGCTGTTTTTT; J gene: TRBJ2-2; V gene: TRBV5-5; clone size: many; D gene: .
CDR3 protein: CASSLVLSTGVPDEAFF; CDR3 DNA: TGCGCCAGCAGCTTGGTCTTATCCACGGGAGTCCCGGATGAAGCTTTCTTT; J gene: TRBJ1-1; V gene: TRBV5-1; clone size: many; D gene: .
CDR3 protein: CASSQTGAPYEQYF; CDR3 DNA: TGTGCCAGCAGCCAAACAGGGGCCCCCTACGAGCAGTACTTC; J gene: TRBJ2-7; V gene: TRBV18; clone size: few; D gene: TRBD1
CDR3 protein: CASSLALSTSYEQYF; CDR3 DNA: TGTGCCAGCAGTTTAGCGTTATCTACCTCCTACGAGCAGTACTTC; J gene: TRBJ2-7; V gene: TRBV12-3/TRBV12-4; clone size: few; D gene: .
CDR3 protein: CASLRDYRWSEQFF; CDR3 DNA: TGTGCCAGCCTAAGGGACTACCGGTGGAGTGAGCAGTTCTTC; J gene: TRBJ2-1; V gene: TRBV6-1; clone size: .; D gene: TRBD2
CDR3 protein: CSASHLIQSSYEQYF; CDR3 DNA: TGCAGTGCCAGTCACCTGATCCAATCTTCCTACGAGCAGTACTTC; J gene: TRBJ2-7; V gene: TRBV20-1; clone size: many; D gene: .
CDR3 protein: CANSPEAGMNTEAFF; CDR3 DNA: TGTGCCAACAGTCCAGAGGCAGGGATGAACACTGAAGCTTTCTTT; J gene: TRBJ1-1; V gene: TRBV11-2; clone size: .; D gene: .
CDR3 protein: CASSIALGLAKNIQYF; CDR3 DNA: TGTGCCAGTAGTATCGCCTTAGGTCTGGCCAAAAACATTCAGTACTTC; J gene: TRBJ2-4; V gene: TRBV19; clone size: few; D gene: .
CDR3 protein: CATPIMKGGSYYNEQFF; CDR3 DNA: TGTGCCACCCCCATAATGAAGGGCGGATCATACTACAATGAGCAGTTCTTC; J gene: TRBJ2-1; V gene: TRBV24-1; clone size: .; D gene: .
CDR3 protein: CASSSDVSSYEQYF; CDR3 DNA: TGTGCCAGCAGCTCGGACGTTAGCTCCTACGAGCAGTACTTC; J gene: TRBJ2-7; V gene: TRBV5-4; clone size: .; D gene: .
CDR3 protein: CASSEAGGDSPLHF; CDR3 DNA: TGTGCCAGCAGTGAAGCGGGGGGCGATTCACCCCTCCACTTT; J gene: TRBJ1-6; V gene: TRBV6-1; clone size: few; D gene: .
CDR3 protein: CASNPGGGGLTQYF; CDR3 DNA: TGTGCCAGCAACCCAGGGGGGGGCGGCCTGACCCAGTACTTC; J gene: TRBJ2-5; V gene: TRBV6-1; clone size: many; D gene: .
CDR3 protein: CACQDGRISGNTIYF; CDR3 DNA: TGTGCCTGCCAGGACGGCCGGATCTCTGGAAACACCATATATTTT; J gene: TRBJ1-3; V gene: TRBV30; clone size: many; D gene: .
CDR3 protein: CASSTDRVHEQYF; CDR3 DNA: TGTGCCAGCAGCACCGACAGGGTCCACGAGCAGTACTTC; J gene: TRBJ2-7; V gene: TRBV7-8; clone size: few; D gene: TRBD1
CDR3 protein: CASSAEGSYEQFF; CDR3 DNA: TGTGCCAGCAGTGCGGAGGGTTCCTACGAGCAGTTCTTC; J gene: TRBJ2-1; V gene: TRBV2; clone size: few; D gene: .
CDR3 protein: CASSRQMANVLTF; CDR3 DNA: TGTGCCAGCAGCAGACAGATGGCCAACGTCCTGACTTTC; J gene: TRBJ2-6; V gene: TRBV2; clone size: few; D gene: .
CDR3 protein: CASSTDLAGAWETQYF; CDR3 DNA: TGTGCCAGCAGCACCGACCTAGCGGGGGCATGGGAGACCCAGTACTTC; J gene: TRBJ2-5; V gene: TRBV9; clone size: .; D gene: TRBD2
CDR3 protein: CASTAPTAGRPQHF; CDR3 DNA: TGTGCCAGTACCGCCCCGACGGCGGGGCGGCCCCAGCATTTT; J gene: TRBJ1-5; V gene: TRBV19; clone size: many; D gene: .
CDR3 protein: CASSGGTGANSPLHF; CDR3 DNA: TGTGCCAGCAGTGGGGGGACAGGGGCTAATTCACCCCTCCACTTT; J gene: TRBJ1-6; V gene: TRBV2; clone size: few; D gene: TRBD1
CDR3 protein: CAISESLGGGPHNEQFF; CDR3 DNA: TGTGCCATCAGTGAGTCCCTGGGCGGGGGGCCCCACAATGAGCAGTTCTTC; J gene: TRBJ2-1; V gene: TRBV10-3; clone size: many; D gene: TRBD2
CDR3 protein: CASSPPGLEGETQYF; CDR3 DNA: TGTGCCAGCTCACCACCCGGGCTAGAGGGAGAGACCCAGTACTTC; J gene: TRBJ2-5; V gene: TRBV18; clone size: many; D gene: .
CDR3 protein: CASSPGGGQEAEKLFF; CDR3 DNA: TGTGCCAGCAGCCCGGGAGGGGGACAGGAGGCCGAAAAACTGTTTTTT; J gene: TRBJ1-4; V gene: TRBV11-2; clone size: many; D gene: TRBD1
CDR3 protein: CSAPRGVLGAETQYF; CDR3 DNA: TGCAGTGCCCCTAGGGGGGTTTTAGGGGCAGAGACCCAGTACTTC; J gene: TRBJ2-5; V gene: TRBV20-1; clone size: few; D gene: .
CDR3 protein: CASSQVGGEQFF; CDR3 DNA: TGTGCCAGCAGCCAAGTAGGGGGTGAGCAGTTCTTC; J gene: TRBJ2-1; V gene: TRBV3-1; clone size: many; D gene: .
CDR3 protein: CASRADEQFF; CDR3 DNA: TGCGCCAGCAGGGCCGATGAGCAGTTCTTC; J gene: TRBJ2-1; V gene: TRBV10-1; clone size: few; D gene: .
CDR3 protein: CAWRSLAGVGEQFF; CDR3 DNA: TGTGCCTGGAGGTCACTAGCGGGAGTGGGGGAGCAGTTCTTC; J gene: TRBJ2-1; V gene: TRBV30; clone size: .; D gene: TRBD2
CDR3 protein: CASSESGVQETQYF; CDR3 DNA: TGCGCCAGCAGTGAGAGTGGGGTCCAAGAGACCCAGTACTTC; J gene: TRBJ2-5; V gene: TRBV10-2; clone size: many; D gene: .
CDR3 protein: CASSLMPNEQFF; CDR3 DNA: TGTGCCAGCAGTTTAATGCCCAATGAGCAGTTCTTC; J gene: TRBJ2-1; V gene: TRBV12-3/TRBV12-4; clone size: few; D gene: .
CDR3 protein: CASSLESEQYF; CDR3 DNA: TGTGCCAGCAGTTTGGAGTCCGAGCAGTACTTC; J gene: TRBJ2-7; V gene: TRBV12-3/TRBV12-4; clone size: few; D gene: .
CDR3 protein: CASSADSTRLNSPLHF; CDR3 DNA: TGTGCCAGCAGCGCGGACAGTACCCGCCTTAATTCACCCCTCCACTTT; J gene: TRBJ1-6; V gene: TRBV2; clone size: .; D gene: .
CDR3 protein: CASIDREISYNEQFF; CDR3 DNA: TGTGCCAGCATCGATAGGGAGATCTCCTACAATGAGCAGTTCTTC; J gene: TRBJ2-1; V gene: TRBV2; clone size: many; D gene: .
CDR3 protein: CASSPTSGDHTQYF; CDR3 DNA: TGTGCCAGCAGTCCAACCTCGGGGGACCATACGCAGTATTTT; J gene: TRBJ2-3; V gene: TRBV12-3/TRBV12-4; clone size: few; D gene: .
CDR3 protein: CASSQEGLAGRTDTQYF; CDR3 DNA: TGCGCCAGCAGCCAAGAGGGACTAGCGGGCCGCACAGATACGCAGTATTTT; J gene: TRBJ2-3; V gene: TRBV4-1; clone size: few; D gene: TRBD2
CDR3 protein: CASSFSSGSSEQFF; CDR3 DNA: TGTGCCAGCAGTTTTTCGAGCGGGAGTTCTGAGCAGTTCTTC; J gene: TRBJ2-1; V gene: TRBV27; clone size: .; D gene: TRBD2
CDR3 protein: CASSRGDRRGVTNSPLHF; CDR3 DNA: TGTGCCAGCAGCAGGGGGGACCGGCGCGGGGTGACTAATTCACCCCTCCACTTT; J gene: TRBJ1-6; V gene: TRBV27; clone size: .; D gene: TRBD1
CDR3 protein: CASNRQGWANEQFF; CDR3 DNA: TGTGCCAGCAACCGACAGGGGTGGGCCAATGAGCAGTTCTTC; J gene: TRBJ2-1; V gene: TRBV12-3/TRBV12-4; clone size: many; D gene: TRBD1
CDR3 protein: CASSREIEELGTDTQYF; CDR3 DNA: TGCGCCAGCAGCCGTGAAATCGAGGAACTCGGCACAGATACGCAGTATTTT; J gene: TRBJ2-3; V gene: TRBV4-1; clone size: few; D gene: .
CDR3 protein: CASSETSATTTTQYF; CDR3 DNA: TGTGCCAGCAGTGAAACTAGCGCCACTACCACGACCCAGTACTTC; J gene: TRBJ2-5; V gene: TRBV6-1; clone size: many; D gene: TRBD2
CDR3 protein: CASSATGTGGTGELFF; CDR3 DNA: TGTGCCAGCAGCGCCACCGGGACAGGGGGCACCGGGGAGCTGTTTTTT; J gene: TRBJ2-2; V gene: TRBV7-3; clone size: few; D gene: TRBD1
CDR3 protein: CASSIRQNLAGNQPQHF; CDR3 DNA: TGTGCCAGTAGTATTAGACAGAACCTAGCCGGCAATCAGCCCCAGCATTTT; J gene: TRBJ1-5; V gene: TRBV19; clone size: .; D gene: .
CDR3 protein: CATSDPRTGTADTQYF; CDR3 DNA: TGTGCCACCAGTGATCCACGGACAGGGACGGCAGATACGCAGTATTTT; J gene: TRBJ2-3; V gene: TRBV24-1; clone size: .; D gene: TRBD1
CDR3 protein: CASSEVSGGALQETQYF; CDR3 DNA: TGTGCCAGCAGTGAAGTGTCGGGGGGGGCACTCCAAGAGACCCAGTACTTC; J gene: TRBJ2-5; V gene: TRBV2; clone size: many; D gene: TRBD2
CDR3 protein: CASSFRESTDTQYF; CDR3 DNA: TGTGCCAGCAGCTTCCGGGAGAGCACAGATACGCAGTATTTT; J gene: TRBJ2-3; V gene: TRBV5-8; clone size: many; D gene: .
CDR3 protein: CASSLVPSGTYEQYF; CDR3 DNA: TGTGCCAGCAGCTTAGTGCCTAGCGGGACCTACGAGCAGTACTTC; J gene: TRBJ2-7; V gene: TRBV7-9; clone size: many; D gene: TRBD2
CDR3 protein: CSASQDRRTYEQYF; CDR3 DNA: TGCAGTGCTAGCCAAGACAGGAGAACCTACGAGCAGTACTTC; J gene: TRBJ2-7; V gene: TRBV20-1; clone size: .; D gene: .
CDR3 protein: CASSVAGGGYGELFF; CDR3 DNA: TGTGCCAGCAGCGTAGCAGGCGGGGGATACGGGGAGCTGTTTTTT; J gene: TRBJ2-2; V gene: TRBV9; clone size: few; D gene: TRBD2
CDR3 protein: CASSSPMGLAGTGELFF; CDR3 DNA: TGTGCCAGCAGCTCTCCGATGGGACTAGCGGGCACCGGGGAGCTGTTTTTT; J gene: TRBJ2-2; V gene: TRBV11-2; clone size: many; D gene: TRBD2
CDR3 protein: CASSLSANYGYTF; CDR3 DNA: TGTGCTAGCAGCTTATCAGCTAACTATGGCTACACCTTC; J gene: TRBJ1-2; V gene: TRBV7-7; clone size: .; D gene: .
CDR3 protein: CASSADSPYGYTF; CDR3 DNA: TGTGCCAGCAGCGCGGACAGTCCTTATGGCTACACCTTC; J gene: TRBJ1-2; V gene: TRBV2; clone size: many; D gene: .